Presented here are 30 T cell receptor beta chains from one specimen sequenced in a study of CD8 T cells in Susac syndrome. With random hexamers, reverse transcription was performed on about 0.5 to 1 ug of RNA. In TCRdb, the immunoSEQ multiplex PCR reads were re-called with MiXCR into one record per CDR3 protein. In the table there are around 53,000 distinct CDR3 sequences, roughly 94% of which are singletons. Sequencing was performed on CD8+ T cells from PBMCs. These receptors came from a human donor with Susac syndrome.

The V call is TRBV12-3 or TRBV12-4, the J call TRBJ1-2; D unresolved. V was trimmed by 5 bases and J by 1 base, leaving 11 bases between them. The CDR3 loop spans 14 amino acids. This CDR3 is CASSLIPGNYGYTF. CDR3 nucleotides: TGTGCCAGCAGTCTAATTCCGGGTAACTATGGCTACACCTTC.

This chain uses TRBV29-1 with TRBJ1-2; perhaps TRBD1 as D (6 bases). V lost 3 bases, J lost 0 bases, and 11 bases lay in between. This CDR3 is built from 14 residues. Germline values: CDR1 SQVTM, CDR2 ANQGSEA. The CDR3 DNA reads TGCAGCGTTGACAGGGGCTCCACTAACTATGGCTACACCTTC. It specifies CSVDRGSTNYGYTF.

The chain combines TRBV19 with TRBJ1-1; tentatively, D is TRBD1 (5 bases). In germline, CDR1 is LNHDA, CDR2 SQIVND (reference sequence). With 7 bases removed from V and 4 bases from J, the gap between germline ends came to 13 bases. This CDR3 has 13 amino acids. This CDR3 reads CASTMGGSTEAFF. DNA for the CDR3: TGTGCCAGTACCATGGGGGGGAGCACTGAAGCTTTCTTT.

The chain has TRBV2 and TRBJ1-5, with D hard to call. Looked up from germline, CDR1 is SNHLY and CDR2 is FYNNEI. This CDR3 region has 17 residues. Trimming took 2 bases from V and 3 from J, leaving 17 bases between them. CDR3 sequence: CASSETRVGMINQPQHF. CDR3 nucleotides: TGTGCCAGCAGTGAAACCCGTGTCGGGATGATCAATCAGCCCCAGCATTTT.

The chain has TRBV6-2 or TRBV6-3 and TRBJ2-5, with a tentative D call TRBD2 (6 bases). The CDR3 has 16 amino acids. Germline CDR1 MNHEY, CDR2 SVGEGT. Between the trimmed V and J ends, which lost 5 bases and 3 bases, there was a span of 19 bases. The CDR3 loop reads CASSTSSGTHEETQYF. As DNA, the CDR3 is TGTGCCAGCAGTACCTCGTCCGGGACTCATGAAGAGACCCAGTACTTC.

The V gene is TRBV12-3 or TRBV12-4, the J gene TRBJ1-5; 8 nucleotides agree with TRBD1. The CDR3 is made up of 15 amino acids. The trim removed 5 bases at V and 5 bases at J, leaving 8 bases unmatched. The CDR3 sequence is CASSQGATPDQPQHF. DNA for the CDR3: TGTGCCAGCAGTCAGGGGGCTACCCCGGATCAGCCCCAGCATTTT.

The CDR3, as DNA: TGTGCCAGCAGCAGGGGACAAGATGAAGCTTTCTTT. This encodes CASSRGQDEAFF. The chain recombines TRBV27 with TRBJ1-1, with a possible D match to TRBD1 (6 bases). V dropped 6 bases and J dropped 7 bases, with 12 bases sitting between them. The CDR3 has 12 residues. From germline, CDR1 is MNHEY and CDR2 SMNVEV (reference sequence).

The rearrangement joins TRBV29-1 to TRBJ2-3; D might be TRBD1 or TRBD2, each matching 6 bases. V lost 7 bases and J lost 1, with 15 bases in between. CDR3 size: 14 residues. CDR1 and CDR2 (germline): SQVTM, ANQGSEA. The CDR3 bases are TGCAGCGGAAGGGGGGCCGGGGGCACAGATACGCAGTATTTT. This translates into CSGRGAGGTDTQYF.

The V gene is TRBV30, the J gene TRBJ2-2; D may be TRBD2 (6 bases). Per the germline V gene, CDR1 is GTSNPN and CDR2 is SVGIG (reference sequence). Trimming removed 2 bases from V and 4 bases from J, with 11 bases in between. The CDR3 loop spans 14 amino acids. CDR3: CAWSWVTSTGELFF. The CDR3, as DNA: TGTGCCTGGAGTTGGGTGACTAGCACCGGGGAGCTGTTTTTT.

The rearrangement links TRBV7-9 to TRBJ1-2; no clear D gene. The CDR3 has 16 residues. Germline V lookup: CDR1 SEHNR, CDR2 FQNEAQ (reference sequence). V lost 6 bases, J lost 4 bases, and 21 bases lay in between. The CDR3 DNA is TGTGCCAGCAGATCCAGCCCCGAGGAGGGAGTCTATGGCTACACCTTC. Translated, it gives CASRSSPEEGVYGYTF.

V usage is TRBV28 and J usage is TRBJ2-6; D remains ambiguous. Per the germline V gene, CDR1 is MDHEN and CDR2 is SYDVKM. The V end lost 5 bases, the J end lost 1 base, and 6 bases lay between the germline ends. The CDR3 spans 14 residues. The CDR3 DNA follows: TGTGCCAGCAGTCCGTCATCTGGGGCCAACGTCCTGACTTTC. Translated: CASSPSSGANVLTF.

The chain combines TRBV23-1 with TRBJ2-1, with D hard to call. TRBV23-1 is assigned to the ORF class and has an uncertain function. Trimming removed 4 bases at V and 4 bases at J, with 17 bases between. This CDR3 contains 16 residues. CDR3 loop: CASSPPDMPNYNEQFF. The CDR3 region has the DNA TGCGCCAGCAGTCCCCCAGATATGCCCAATTACAATGAGCAGTTCTTC.

The chain recombines TRBV29-1 with TRBJ2-3; D is undetermined. This CDR3 has 13 residues. Per the germline V gene, CDR1 is SQVTM and CDR2 is ANQGSEA. The V gene lost 7 bases and the J gene lost 4 bases, with 15 bases spanning the gap. The CDR3 coding sequence is TGCAGCGCCGAACGACTTCGGGCAGATACGCAGTATTTT. This translates into CSAERLRADTQYF.

V is TRBV11-2 and J is TRBJ1-5; a weak D match, TRBD1 (5 bases). This CDR3 has 15 residues. Germline V gives CDR1 SGHAT, CDR2 FQNNGV. V lost 1 base and J lost 7, with 14 bases in between. The CDR3 protein is CASSLAQGVGQPQHF. The CDR3 DNA follows: TGTGCCAGCAGCTTAGCGCAGGGTGTGGGCCAGCCCCAGCATTTT.

The sample holds one count of this clonotype. The CDR3: CSVEGGQGMDIQYF. The CDR3 nucleotides are TGCAGCGTTGAAGGGGGACAGGGGATGGACATTCAGTACTTC. This sequence joins TRBV29-1 and TRBJ2-4; 10 bases fit TRBD1. There are 14 residues in the CDR3. CDR1 is SQVTM, CDR2 ANQGSEA, per germline. V shed 1 base and J 8 bases; nucleotides not matched to a gene: 5. The complete variable domain, with remaining parts taken from reference TRBV29-1 and TRBJ2-4, reads SAVISQKPSRDICQRGTSLTIQCQVDSQVTMMFWYRQQPGQSLTLIATANQGSEATYESGFVIDKFPISRPNLTFSTLTVSNMSPEDSSIYLCSVEGGQGMDIQYFGAGTRLSVL.

This clonotype was found once. This chain joins TRBV12-3 or TRBV12-4 and TRBJ2-7; 8 nucleotides match TRBD2. The ends lost 8 bases at V and 4 bases at J; junction bases unmatched: 7. The CDR3 totals 13 residues. For the CDR3, the DNA is TGTGCCAGCGGAGCGGGGGAGGCTTACGAGCAGTACTTC. It yields the protein CASGAGEAYEQYF.

This chain joins TRBV30 and TRBJ2-7, with 9 bases identical to TRBD1. The CDR3 contains 15 residues. The V and J ends lost 2 bases and 5 bases, in that order; junction bases with no gene match: 10. CDR1 and CDR2 (germline): GTSNPN, SVGIG (reference sequence). As DNA, the CDR3 is TGTGCCTGGAGTTCCAGAGGGACAGGGTACCACGAGCAGTACTTC. It encodes CAWSSRGTGYHEQYF. Filled out from reference TRBV30 and TRBJ2-7, the complete variable domain reads SQTIHQWPATLVQPVGSPLSLECTVEGTSNPNLYWYRQAAGRGLQLLFYSVGIGQISSEVPQNLSASRPQDRQFILSSKKLLLSDSGFYLCAWSSRGTGYHEQYFGPGTRLTVT.

V gene TRBV27 combines with J gene TRBJ2-7; D gene ambiguous. The CDR3 has 13 amino acids. V gave up 5 bases and J gave up 4 bases, with 12 bases separating them. CDR1 is MNHEY and CDR2 is SMNVEV in the germline V gene (reference sequence). The CDR3 region is CASSRSTGYEQYF. As DNA, the CDR3 is TGTGCCAGCAGTCGATCGACTGGATACGAGCAGTACTTC.

This clonotype was found once. V is TRBV7-9 and J is TRBJ2-4; D possibly corresponds to TRBD1 (5 bases). Trimming stripped 0 bases from V and 1 base from J, with 10 bases between. The CDR3 sequence is 16 residues long. Looked up from germline, CDR1 is SEHNR and CDR2 is FQNEAQ (reference sequence). This CDR3 is CASSLALGLAKNIQYF. CDR3 nucleotide sequence: TGTGCCAGCAGCTTAGCTTTGGGGCTCGCCAAAAACATTCAGTACTTC.

This chain links TRBV10-3 with TRBJ2-1; possibly TRBD2 for D (5 bases). Deletions cut 8 bases from V and 10 bases from J, with 12 bases between. This CDR3 spans 11 amino acids. Germline-derived CDR1 and CDR2 are ENHRY and SYGVKD. The CDR3 here is CAILGPGEQFF. Here the CDR3 DNA reads TGTGCCATCCTAGGGCCGGGGGAGCAGTTCTTC.

This clonotype was seen a single time. The genes are TRBV7-7 and TRBJ2-1, with TRBD1 as a possible D gene (7 bases). Germline V lookup: CDR1 SSHAT, CDR2 FNYEAQ (reference sequence). V dropped 5 bases and J dropped 1 base, with 18 bases sitting between them. The CDR3 has 17 residues. The CDR3 DNA follows: TGTGCCAGCAGCGGGCCCAGGGGGGACCTATCCTACAATGAGCAGTTCTTC. This encodes CASSGPRGDLSYNEQFF. The full variable domain, completed using reference TRBV7-7 and TRBJ2-1, is GAGVSQSPRYKVTKRGQDVTLRCDPISSHATLYWYQQALGQGPEFLTYFNYEAQPDKSGLPSDRFSAERPEGSISTLTIQRTEQRDSAMYRCASSGPRGDLSYNEQFFGPGTRLTVL.

The V gene is TRBV4-2, the J gene TRBJ2-1, with 7 bases fitting TRBD1. CDR1 LGHNA and CDR2 YNFKEQ come from the germline V gene. V dropped 0 bases and J dropped 4; count of bases not matched to a gene: 3. There are 15 residues in the CDR3. CDR3 bases: TGTGCCAGCAGCCAAGATCGGGGACAGTACAATGAGCAGTTCTTC. Protein sequence: CASSQDRGQYNEQFF.

V is TRBV12-3 or TRBV12-4 and J is TRBJ2-1; D gene uncertain. V was clipped by 4 bases and J by 9 bases, with 13 bases between them. CDR3 length: 13 amino acids. The CDR3 DNA is TGTGCCAGCAGTTCCGGACCCCTTAGTGAGCAGTTCTTC. It specifies CASSSGPLSEQFF.

The chain is built from TRBV5-4 and TRBJ1-2; D may be TRBD1 (5 bases). Germline V gene data show CDR1 as SGHNT and CDR2 as YYREEE (reference sequence). This CDR3 comprises 13 residues. Trimming left V 1 base short and J 4 bases short, with 8 bases between. In nucleotides, the CDR3 is TGTGCCAGCAGCTTGTCAGGGACCTATGGCTACACCTTC. Its translation is CASSLSGTYGYTF.

The CDR3 sequence is CASSGWTDKGRNTIYF. The CDR3 DNA follows: TGTGCCAGCAGCGGATGGACGGATAAGGGTAGAAACACCATATATTTT. V is TRBV7-9 and J is TRBJ1-3; D gene ambiguous. Trimming pared 5 bases from V and 5 bases from J, leaving 19 bases between. Germline assignment: CDR1 SEHNR and CDR2 FQNEAQ (reference sequence). This CDR3 spans 16 amino acids.

The chain is built from TRBV19 and TRBJ1-1; 11 nucleotides agree with TRBD1. The CDR3 is 15 amino acids. Losses at the gene ends were 5 bases for V and 4 bases for J; bases not matched to a gene: 6. Germline V gene data show CDR1 as LNHDA and CDR2 as SQIVND (reference sequence). The CDR3 DNA sequence: TGTGCCAGTAGTGCCGGGACAGGGGGGGCCACTGAAGCTTTCTTT. Translating it yields CASSAGTGGATEAFF.

This chain joins TRBV5-1 and TRBJ1-1, with no clear D. Trimming took 0 bases from V and 2 from J, leaving 11 bases between them. Germline V CDR1 and CDR2: SGHRS, YFSETQ. This CDR3 comprises 15 residues. CDR3 protein: CASSLAPGYNTEAFF. CDR3 DNA sequence: TGCGCCAGCAGCTTGGCTCCTGGATATAACACTGAAGCTTTCTTT.

There are a few counts of this clonotype. This chain uses TRBV6-5 with TRBJ2-5; 7 nucleotides line up with TRBD1. J was trimmed by 4 bases and V by 0 bases; bases with no gene match: 2. The germline V gene encodes CDR1 MNHEY and CDR2 SVGAGI. This CDR3 region has 14 residues. CDR3 loop: CASSYSTGLETQYF. The CDR3 DNA reads as TGTGCCAGCAGTTACTCGACAGGGCTAGAGACCCAGTACTTC.

The CDR3 sequence: CASSSRQGSFGELFF. In DNA, the CDR3 is TGCGCCAGCAGCTCCCGACAGGGTTCGTTTGGGGAGCTGTTTTTT. The rearrangement links TRBV5-1 to TRBJ2-2; 7 bases agree with TRBD1. This CDR3 contains 15 residues. V gave up 3 bases and J gave up 8 bases; unmatched junction bases: 10. Germline CDR1 SGHRS, CDR2 YFSETQ.

The chain combines TRBV7-9 with TRBJ2-1; 7 nucleotides match TRBD1. Germline-derived CDR1 and CDR2 are SEHNR and FQNEAQ (reference sequence). The CDR3 loop spans 13 amino acids. After removal of 5 bases from V and 9 bases from J, the junction contained 7 bases not matched to a gene. Here the CDR3 reads CASSPTGDGEQFF. CDR3 bases: TGTGCCAGCAGCCCTACAGGGGACGGTGAGCAGTTCTTC.